The sample holds a few counts of the clone carrying this T cell receptor (beta chain). Its antigen is not identified. The data belong to a study of T cell repertoires in cytomegalovirus infection. Study information: An indication of both CMV infection and matching HLA type came from public TCR beta signatures. Study outcomes and limitations: The study identified carriers of CMV plus the relevant HLA from cumulative public TCR beta family frequency.

Losses at the gene ends were 0 bases for V and 6 bases for J; bases not matched to a gene: 5. The germline gives CDR1 DFQATT, CDR2 SNEGSKA (reference sequence). This CDR3 contains 14 residues. TCRdb ran MiXCR on the reads and lists one entry per CDR3 protein. The table records roughly 990,000 distinct CDR3 sequences, less than 35% of them present only once. Material: cultured CD8+ T cells from PBMCs, obtained from culture after CMV antigen stimulation. The chain is built from TRBV20-1 and TRBJ1-2; 9 nucleotides line up with TRBD1. The clonotype was recovered from a human donor in good health (CMV status not recorded). Some clones in this sample may be carry-over from other donors' samples. CDR3 region: CSARDYRGQDGYTF. In nucleotides, the CDR3 is TGCAGTGCTAGAGATTACAGGGGGCAGGATGGCTACACCTTC.